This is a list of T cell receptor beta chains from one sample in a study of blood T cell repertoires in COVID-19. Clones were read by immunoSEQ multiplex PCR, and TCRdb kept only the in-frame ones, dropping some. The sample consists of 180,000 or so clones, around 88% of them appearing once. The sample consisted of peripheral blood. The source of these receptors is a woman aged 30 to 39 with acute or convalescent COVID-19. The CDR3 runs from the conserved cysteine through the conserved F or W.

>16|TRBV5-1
CASSTHGQGAGQPQHF
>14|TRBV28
CASSWARSNYGYTF
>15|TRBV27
CASSLSASGYNEQFF
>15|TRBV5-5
CASSPRLISGTEAFF
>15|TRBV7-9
CASSLGTASGNEQFF
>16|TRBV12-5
CASGSPTGGPTGELFF
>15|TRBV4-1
CASSQRTAGANTIYF
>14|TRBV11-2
CASSLRRTGETQYF
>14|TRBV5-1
CASSLAPGSETQYF
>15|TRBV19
CASSRGTAYDQPQHF
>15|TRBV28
CASSGRDRYSYTIYF
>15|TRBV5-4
CASSSTGAFTDTQYF
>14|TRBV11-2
CASMPLAGRGEQFF
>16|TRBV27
CASSSDNFFSGNTIYF
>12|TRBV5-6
CASSEGYYGYTF
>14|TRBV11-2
CASSLAGFNSEAFF
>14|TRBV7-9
CASSLQGAGNTIYF
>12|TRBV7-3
CASSLGTGEQYF
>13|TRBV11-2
CASSRGGGTEAFF
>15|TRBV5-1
CASSFLGAAGNTIYF
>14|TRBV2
CATKFIAGTGELFF
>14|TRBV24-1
CATSDGRGDEKLFF
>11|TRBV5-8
CASSFYFEQYF
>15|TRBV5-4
CASSLAGSYNSPLHF
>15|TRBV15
CATSREREGRNEQFF
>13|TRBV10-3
CAIQGDSGNTIYF
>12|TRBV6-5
CASQSGDLGQYF
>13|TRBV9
CASSPGQGYGYTF
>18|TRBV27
CASRSLRGPSSYNSPLHF
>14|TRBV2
CASTKRESYNEQFF
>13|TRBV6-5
CASSYAGRRELFF
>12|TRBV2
CASSTDLPEAFF
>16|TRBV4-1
CASSQAGTGIGDTQYF
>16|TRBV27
CASSSLDRGERGEQFF
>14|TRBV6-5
CASRDWQRYNEQFF
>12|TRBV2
CASSLGGGEQYF
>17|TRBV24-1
CATPATSPGSFHNEQFF
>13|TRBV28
CASSFAGDVGYTF
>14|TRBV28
CASYGTGAAYEQYF
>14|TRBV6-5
CASSYRDRSAKLFF
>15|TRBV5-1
CASSPDRVSGNTIYF
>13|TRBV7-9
CASSLPLPETQYF
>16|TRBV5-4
CASSLISGTGGGTQYF
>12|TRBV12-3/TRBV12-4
CASSGQGEGAFF
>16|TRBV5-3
CARSLFLEVGYNEQFF
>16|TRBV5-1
CASSLIGTSTTGELFF
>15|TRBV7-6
CASRAVLAYTGELFF
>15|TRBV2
CASSSPWLGDTEAFF
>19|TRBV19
CASSIYGRALRANTGELFF
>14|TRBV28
CASSPPNLPNEQFF
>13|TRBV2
CASSPEVSGRGFW
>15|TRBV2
CASSEGGQGAAEQFF
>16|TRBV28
CASSLTGAYSGNTIYF
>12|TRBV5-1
CASREPTDTQYF
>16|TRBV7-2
CASSRTSLSGTGELFF
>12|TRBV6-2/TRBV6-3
CASSYERNEQFF
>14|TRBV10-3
CAISWSGANQSLHF
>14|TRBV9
CASSMGAHLHGYTF
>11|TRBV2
CASRDRQKLFF